This T cell receptor beta chain was retrieved from a study of Tregs in tolerant kidney transplant recipients. This table comes from immunoSEQ multiplex PCR, and its TCRdb copy is limited to in-frame clones, with some not included. The sample comprises tens of thousands of clones, about 88% of which are singletons, and approximately 0.39% rests with the top ten. Sequencing used CD4+ T cells from blood, obtained before the transplant. The clonotype originates from a human donor who received a combined kidney and bone marrow transplant.

The CDR3 DNA reads as TGCGCCAGCAGCCAAGACAGCTCTGGAAACACCATATATTTT. Its protein is CASSQDSSGNTIYF. The rearrangement joins TRBV5-1 to TRBJ1-3; tentatively, D is TRBD1 (5 bases). V was pared by 4 bases and J by 0 bases, with 8 bases between. Looked up from germline, CDR1 is SGHRS and CDR2 is YFSETQ. The length of the CDR3 is 14 residues.